A selection of T cell receptor beta chains follows, all from one sample in a study of spatial heterogeneity in lung cancer. Via MiXCR, TCRdb re-called the 5' RACE reads, giving one row per CDR3 protein. This sample has approximately 43,000 distinct CDR3 sequences, with 10% found just once. The sequencing here drew on PBMCs, taken at follow-up. These receptors originate from a female donor with early-stage non-small cell lung cancer. The CDR3 runs from the conserved cysteine through the conserved F or W. A D gene is named only where the DNA matches it firmly. Clone size is not always given. Where it is, it says once, few, many or a class for expanded clones.

V: TRBV7-8; J: TRBJ2-5; size: few; D: .; CDR3: CASSLAPGGRETQYF; DNA: TGTGCCAGCAGCTTAGCGCCGGGGGGCCGGGAGACCCAGTACTTC
V: TRBV6-1; J: TRBJ1-2; size: few; D: .; CDR3: CASTRRASPYGYTF; DNA: TGTGCCAGCACGCGGAGAGCCTCACCCTATGGCTACACCTTC
V: TRBV13; J: TRBJ2-3; size: many; D: .; CDR3: CASSLGTPSTDTQYF; DNA: TGTGCCAGCAGCTTGGGGACTCCAAGCACAGATACGCAGTATTTT
V: TRBV11-2; J: TRBJ1-6; size: few; D: .; CDR3: CASSLSAAVGSNSPLHF; DNA: TGTGCCAGCAGCCTCTCAGCCGCAGTGGGTAGTAATTCACCCCTCCACTTT
V: TRBV5-8; J: TRBJ1-1; size: many; D: .; CDR3: CASSLVLNTEAFF; DNA: TGTGCCAGCAGCTTGGTCCTGAACACTGAAGCTTTCTTT
V: TRBV4-1; J: TRBJ2-1; size: many; D: .; CDR3: CASSHRAYEQFF; DNA: TGCGCCAGCAGCCATCGAGCGTATGAGCAGTTCTTC
V: TRBV3-1; J: TRBJ2-6; size: many; D: TRBD1; CDR3: CASTDRGSGANVLTF; DNA: TGTGCCAGCACCGACAGGGGCTCTGGGGCCAACGTCCTGACTTTC
V: TRBV5-6; J: TRBJ2-7; size: few; D: TRBD1; CDR3: CASSSNRGLNYEQYF; DNA: TGTGCCAGCAGCTCTAACAGGGGGCTTAACTACGAGCAGTACTTC
V: TRBV11-3; J: TRBJ2-2; size: .; D: .; CDR3: CASSSPLNTGELFF; DNA: TGTGCCAGCAGCTCTCCATTGAACACCGGGGAGCTGTTTTTT
V: TRBV7-2; J: TRBJ2-6; size: few; D: .; CDR3: CASSQEDSGANVLTF; DNA: TGTGCCAGCAGCCAGGAGGACTCTGGGGCCAACGTCCTGACTTTC
V: TRBV15; J: TRBJ1-1; size: many; D: .; CDR3: CATTWGQDTEAFF; DNA: TGTGCCACCACCTGGGGGCAGGACACTGAAGCTTTCTTT
V: TRBV3-1; J: TRBJ2-7; size: .; D: .; CDR3: CASSPAPLAHYEQYF; DNA: TGTGCCAGCAGCCCGGCACCTTTAGCCCACTACGAGCAGTACTTC
V: TRBV28; J: TRBJ1-2; size: few; D: .; CDR3: CASRRQAGGTHF; DNA: TGTGCCAGCAGGAGACAGGCCGGGGGAACCCACTTC
V: TRBV27; J: TRBJ2-3; size: few; D: TRBD2; CDR3: CASSLSSASGVRDTQYF; DNA: TGTGCCAGCAGTTTATCTTCCGCTAGCGGGGTCAGAGATACGCAGTATTTT
V: TRBV7-7; J: TRBJ2-5; size: many; D: .; CDR3: CASSLALNGETQYF; DNA: TGTGCTAGCAGCTTAGCGCTAAACGGGGAGACCCAGTACTTC
V: TRBV3-1; J: TRBJ2-7; size: many; D: TRBD2; CDR3: CASSQEPSGGLTSYEQYF; DNA: TGTGCCAGCAGCCAAGAACCTAGCGGGGGCCTAACCTCATACGAGCAGTACTTC
V: TRBV3-1; J: TRBJ2-3; size: few; D: .; CDR3: CASSPLWTAREPPTDTQYF; DNA: TGTGCCAGCAGCCCCCTCTGGACAGCAAGAGAACCCCCCACAGATACGCAGTATTTT
V: TRBV6-5; J: TRBJ2-1; size: .; D: .; CDR3: CASQAGGEQFF; DNA: TGTGCCAGTCAGGCGGGCGGTGAGCAGTTCTTC
V: TRBV2; J: TRBJ2-7; size: many; D: .; CDR3: CASRTWPPGEQYF; DNA: TGTGCCAGCCGGACTTGGCCGCCTGGGGAGCAGTACTTC
V: TRBV29-1; J: TRBJ1-3; size: .; D: TRBD1; CDR3: CSVEDGQGDTIYF; DNA: TGCAGCGTTGAAGACGGGCAGGGGGACACCATATATTTT
V: TRBV13; J: TRBJ2-7; size: .; D: .; CDR3: CASSPRSGTNEQYF; DNA: TGTGCCAGCAGCCCACGCTCCGGGACAAACGAGCAGTACTTC
V: TRBV15; J: TRBJ2-2; size: few; D: TRBD1; CDR3: CATSHDRGHGELFF; DNA: TGTGCCACCAGCCATGACAGGGGACACGGGGAGCTGTTTTTT
V: TRBV28; J: TRBJ2-5; size: few; D: TRBD1; CDR3: CASTNYRGRPPETQYF; DNA: TGTGCCAGCACCAATTACAGGGGCCGGCCCCCCGAGACCCAGTACTTC
V: TRBV24-1; J: TRBJ2-3; size: medium-sized; D: TRBD2; CDR3: CATSDPLSLAGADTQYF; DNA: TGTGCCACCAGTGATCCCCTGTCTTTAGCGGGGGCAGATACGCAGTATTTT
V: TRBV12-3/TRBV12-4; J: TRBJ1-6; size: many; D: .; CDR3: CASSSPPSSPLHF; DNA: TGTGCCAGCAGTTCCCCCCCCAGTTCACCCCTCCACTTT
V: TRBV6-2/TRBV6-3; J: TRBJ2-3; size: few; D: .; CDR3: CASSYGQGVDTQYF; DNA: TGTGCCAGCAGTTACGGGCAAGGAGTGGATACGCAGTATTTT
V: TRBV12-3/TRBV12-4; J: TRBJ1-2; size: few; D: .; CDR3: CASSLKPAGYTF; DNA: TGTGCCAGCAGTTTAAAACCGGCAGGCTACACCTTC
V: TRBV11-3; J: TRBJ2-4; size: few; D: TRBD2; CDR3: CASSPTRLARHIQYF; DNA: TGTGCCAGCAGCCCCACCCGACTAGCAAGGCACATTCAGTACTTC
V: TRBV11-2; J: TRBJ2-5; size: many; D: TRBD2; CDR3: CASSSQTSGGLGAQYF; DNA: TGTGCCAGCAGCTCCCAGACTAGCGGGGGCCTTGGCGCCCAGTACTTC
V: TRBV5-4; J: TRBJ2-1; size: .; D: TRBD2; CDR3: CASSLKLRGEEQFF; DNA: TGTGCCAGCAGCTTGAAATTACGGGGGGAAGAGCAGTTCTTC
V: TRBV7-3; J: TRBJ2-2; size: medium-sized; D: .; CDR3: CASSSGHSTGELFF; DNA: TGTGCCAGCAGCTCGGGACATTCCACCGGGGAGCTGTTTTTT
V: TRBV2; J: TRBJ2-3; size: .; D: .; CDR3: CASSPLPGRAQYF; DNA: TGTGCCAGCAGCCCTCTTCCGGGACGGGCGCAGTATTTT
V: TRBV7-9; J: TRBJ1-4; size: many; D: TRBD1; CDR3: CASSFDRGNEKLFF; DNA: TGTGCCAGCAGCTTCGACAGGGGTAATGAAAAACTGTTTTTT
V: TRBV7-9; J: TRBJ2-3; size: .; D: TRBD1; CDR3: CASRPGQGADTQYF; DNA: TGTGCCAGCAGACCAGGACAGGGCGCAGATACGCAGTATTTT
V: TRBV7-2; J: TRBJ2-1; size: many; D: .; CDR3: CASSSTGREQFF; DNA: TGTGCCAGCAGCTCCACCGGCCGTGAGCAGTTCTTC
V: TRBV29-1; J: TRBJ2-1; size: .; D: TRBD2; CDR3: CSVGTSHEQFF; DNA: TGCAGCGTTGGGACTAGCCATGAGCAGTTCTTC
V: TRBV11-2; J: TRBJ2-3; size: many; D: .; CDR3: CASSAWLRDTDTQYF; DNA: TGTGCCAGCAGCGCGTGGCTCAGAGACACAGATACGCAGTATTTT
V: TRBV7-2; J: TRBJ2-6; size: many; D: .; CDR3: CASSPDPHSGANVLTF; DNA: TGTGCCAGCAGCCCCGACCCCCACTCTGGGGCCAACGTCCTGACTTTC
V: TRBV27; J: TRBJ2-5; size: few; D: TRBD2; CDR3: CASSLERGGETQYF; DNA: TGTGCCAGCAGTTTAGAACGCGGGGGAGAGACCCAGTACTTC